Listed below are T cell receptor beta chains from one sample, sequenced in a study of neurological immune-mediated disorders. TCRdb used MiXCR to reprocess the 5' RACE reads, holding one entry per CDR3 protein. The sample gives 20,000 to 25,000 distinct CDR3 sequences, around 14% of which show up once; roughly 15% is in the top ten. The sample taken for sequencing was PBMCs. These receptors all come from a female donor with HTLV-1-associated myelopathy (HAM/TSP). Each CDR3 is given with its conserved first and last residue. The D gene is left open where the match is weak. Only part of the rows carry a size: once, few, many, or a class if the clone is expanded.

NA	14	TRBV7-2	once	TRBJ2-7	CASSLVASSYEQYF	TGTGCCAGCAGCTTAGTCGCCAGTTCCTACGAGCAGTACTTC
TRBD1	17	TRBV20-1	NA	TRBJ2-3	CSAQIIPGQGAADTQYF	TGCAGTGCCCAAATTATCCCGGGACAGGGGGCGGCAGATACGCAGTATTTT
NA	15	TRBV20-1	many	TRBJ1-5	CSASQPGAFNQPQHF	TGCAGTGCTAGTCAGCCAGGGGCCTTCAATCAGCCCCAGCATTTT
NA	14	TRBV6-5	many	TRBJ1-5	CASRPQGPNQPQHF	TGTGCCAGCAGGCCACAGGGTCCCAATCAGCCCCAGCATTTT
TRBD1	16	TRBV20-1	many	TRBJ1-4	CSARAGQGARSEKLFF	TGCAGTGCTAGAGCGGGACAGGGGGCGAGGTCTGAAAAACTGTTTTTT
TRBD2	15	TRBV12-5	many	TRBJ2-1	CASGFMEEREGEQFF	TGTGCTAGTGGTTTTATGGAGGAGCGGGAAGGTGAGCAGTTCTTC
NA	14	TRBV29-1	medium-sized	TRBJ2-3	CSARVGVGTDTQYF	TGCAGCGCCCGTGTCGGGGTCGGTACAGATACGCAGTATTTT
TRBD1	18	TRBV28	NA	TRBJ2-7	CASSIQPGDRGPFYEQYF	TGTGCCAGCAGTATTCAACCGGGGGACAGGGGGCCGTTCTACGAGCAGTACTTC
TRBD1	14	TRBV5-1	many	TRBJ2-5	CASSGQGAGETQYF	TGCGCCAGCAGCGGACAGGGGGCCGGAGAGACCCAGTACTTC
NA	12	TRBV18	few	TRBJ1-1	CASSQGGTEAFF	TGTGCCAGCTCACAGGGAGGGACTGAAGCTTTCTTT
TRBD2	16	TRBV7-3	medium-sized	TRBJ2-1	CASSSGLAGGPDEQFF	TGTGCCAGCAGCTCGGGACTAGCGGGAGGGCCCGATGAGCAGTTCTTC
NA	14	TRBV12-3/TRBV12-4	many	TRBJ2-1	CASSFNGGDEEQFF	TGTGCCAGCAGTTTCAACGGCGGGGACGAGGAGCAGTTCTTC
NA	13	TRBV5-1	NA	TRBJ1-1	CASSLTMNTEAFF	TGCGCCAGCAGCTTGACGATGAACACTGAAGCTTTCTTT
NA	14	TRBV4-1	many	TRBJ1-2	CASSPSQGMAGYTF	TGCGCCAGCAGCCCCTCCCAGGGTATGGCAGGCTACACCTTC
NA	13	TRBV7-3	many	TRBJ1-1	CASSGSWNTEAFF	TGTGCCAGCAGCGGGAGTTGGAACACTGAAGCTTTCTTT
TRBD2	17	TRBV6-6	many	TRBJ2-1	CASSYSGTSGVYNEQFF	TGTGCCAGCAGTTACTCTGGGACTAGCGGGGTCTACAATGAGCAGTTCTTC
NA	16	TRBV5-8	NA	TRBJ1-1	CASSPPPQTMNTEAFF	TGTGCCAGCAGCCCGCCCCCGCAGACGATGAACACTGAAGCTTTCTTT
NA	13	TRBV20-1	many	TRBJ2-7	CSASDQGNHEQYF	TGCAGTGCAAGTGACCAGGGAAACCACGAGCAGTACTTC
TRBD2	14	TRBV20-1	medium-sized	TRBJ2-3	CSALAGGYTDTQYF	TGCAGTGCTCTAGCGGGAGGGTACACAGATACGCAGTATTTT
TRBD2	16	TRBV20-1	many	TRBJ2-3	CSAQPTSGGSTDTQYF	TGCAGTGCTCAGCCAACTAGCGGAGGCTCCACAGATACGCAGTATTTT
NA	13	TRBV20-1	many	TRBJ1-4	CSARGQGNEKLFF	TGCAGTGCTAGAGGGCAGGGTAATGAAAAACTGTTTTTT
NA	14	TRBV7-8	many	TRBJ1-5	CASSLGTSSQPQHF	TGTGCCAGCAGCTTAGGGACCTCAAGTCAGCCCCAGCATTTT
TRBD1	14	TRBV20-1	many	TRBJ1-6	CSARQGPSSSPLHF	TGCAGTGCTCGACAGGGCCCTTCCTCATCACCCCTCCACTTT
NA	14	TRBV7-2	many	TRBJ2-3	CASSLNLPTDTQYF	TGTGCCAGCAGCTTAAACCTCCCCACAGATACGCAGTATTTT
TRBD2	15	TRBV20-1	medium-sized	TRBJ2-1	CSAIQLAGGYNEQFF	TGCAGTGCCATACAACTCGCGGGGGGTTACAATGAGCAGTTCTTC
NA	17	TRBV7-9	NA	TRBJ2-1	CASSFYICSVGGDEQFF	NA
NA	16	TRBV4-3	few	TRBJ2-7	CASSQEFEGISYEQYF	TGCGCCAGCAGCCAAGAATTCGAGGGAATCTCCTACGAGCAGTACTTC
TRBD2	18	TRBV10-3	medium-sized	TRBJ2-3	CAIRGTLRGGPSTDTQYF	TGTGCCATCAGGGGGACCTTGCGGGGGGGCCCTAGCACAGATACGCAGTATTTT
NA	13	TRBV5-1	many	TRBJ2-2	CASSLWGTGELFF	TGCGCCAGCAGCTTGTGGGGCACCGGGGAGCTGTTTTTT
NA	14	TRBV5-1	many	TRBJ1-4	CASSLDRAAGKLFF	TGCGCCAGCAGCTTGGACAGAGCCGCGGGAAAACTGTTTTTT
NA	13	TRBV7-2	NA	TRBJ2-1	CASSSEASSEQFF	TGTGCCAGCAGCTCCGAGGCGTCTAGTGAGCAGTTCTTC